Described below is a single T cell receptor (beta chain) sequence and its context. Its antigen is as yet unknown. Possible read error: a much larger clone is one base away. The data originate from a study of early T cells in non-severe SARS-CoV-2 infection. On the study more broadly: Investigators sequenced bulk RNA drawn from unsorted whole blood, and chains remained unpaired. Study-wide results and limits: There was a bias toward anti-spike CD8 responses in VDJdb matching, which missed private and CD4 specificities.

V was shortened by 4 bases and J by 3 bases, with 23 bases between the two germline ends. The length of the CDR3 is 18 residues. Unique molecular identifier tags were affixed to discrete cDNA molecules. MiXCR was run by TCRdb on the 5' RACE reads, yielding one entry per CDR3 protein. Here the sample spans 50,000 to 60,000 distinct CDR3 sequences, over 9.5% being singletons. This clonotype was sampled from an adult who was a healthcare worker with PCR-confirmed SARS-CoV-2 infection or an uninfected control (not recorded which). Material: whole blood. This chain connects TRBV23-1 to TRBJ2-3; a possible D gene is TRBD2 (5 bases). TRBV23-1 is an ORF; its function is uncertain. The chain's CDR3 is CASSRLPGRLHWTDTQYF. CDR3 coding DNA: TGCGCCAGCAGTCGTCTGCCAGGAAGACTACACTGGACAGATACGCAGTATTTT.